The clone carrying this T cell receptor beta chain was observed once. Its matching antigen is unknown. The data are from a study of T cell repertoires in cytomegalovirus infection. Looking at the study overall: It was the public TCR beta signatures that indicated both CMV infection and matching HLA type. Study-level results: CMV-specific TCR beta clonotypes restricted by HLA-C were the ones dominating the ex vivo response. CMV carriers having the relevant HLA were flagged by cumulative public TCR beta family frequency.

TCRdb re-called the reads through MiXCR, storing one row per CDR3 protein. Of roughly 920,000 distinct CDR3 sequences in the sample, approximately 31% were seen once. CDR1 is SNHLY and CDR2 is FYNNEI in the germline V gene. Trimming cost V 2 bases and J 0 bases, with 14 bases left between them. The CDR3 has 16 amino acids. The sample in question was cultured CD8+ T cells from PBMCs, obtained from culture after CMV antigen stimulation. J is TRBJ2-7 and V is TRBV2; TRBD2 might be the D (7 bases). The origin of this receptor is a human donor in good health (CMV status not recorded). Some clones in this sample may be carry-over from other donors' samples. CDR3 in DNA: TGTGCCAGCAGTGAATATCGACGGGGGGCCTCCTACGAGCAGTACTTC. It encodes CASSEYRRGASYEQYF.